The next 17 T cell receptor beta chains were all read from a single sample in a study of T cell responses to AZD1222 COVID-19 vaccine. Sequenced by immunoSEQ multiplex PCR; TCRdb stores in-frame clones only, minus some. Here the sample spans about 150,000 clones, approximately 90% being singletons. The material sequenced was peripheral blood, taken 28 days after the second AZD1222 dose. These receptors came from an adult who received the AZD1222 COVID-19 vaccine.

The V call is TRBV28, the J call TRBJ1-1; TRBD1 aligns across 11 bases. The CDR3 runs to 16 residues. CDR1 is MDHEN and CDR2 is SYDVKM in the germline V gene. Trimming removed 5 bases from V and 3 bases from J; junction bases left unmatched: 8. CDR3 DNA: TGTGCCAGCAGTCATCGGGACAGGGGGATGTACACTGAAGCTTTCTTT. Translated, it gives CASSHRDRGMYTEAFF.

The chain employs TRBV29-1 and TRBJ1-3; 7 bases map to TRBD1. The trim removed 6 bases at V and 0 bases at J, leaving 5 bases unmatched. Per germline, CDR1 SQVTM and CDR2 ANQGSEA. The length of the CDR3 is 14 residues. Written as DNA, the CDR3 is TGCAGCGTCGCGACAGGGAGCTCTGGAAACACCATATATTTT. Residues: CSVATGSSGNTIYF.

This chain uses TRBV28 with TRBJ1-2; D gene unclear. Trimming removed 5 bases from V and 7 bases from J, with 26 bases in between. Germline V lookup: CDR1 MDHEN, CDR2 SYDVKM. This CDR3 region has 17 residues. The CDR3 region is CASSPIVAGYQDRGYTF. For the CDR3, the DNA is TGTGCCAGCAGTCCTATAGTTGCGGGGTATCAAGATCGTGGCTACACCTTC.

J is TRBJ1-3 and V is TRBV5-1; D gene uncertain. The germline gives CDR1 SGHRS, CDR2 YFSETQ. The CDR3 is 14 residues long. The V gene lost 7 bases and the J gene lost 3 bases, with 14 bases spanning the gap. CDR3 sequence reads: CASHRGTVGNTIYF. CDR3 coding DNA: TGCGCCAGCCACCGGGGAACCGTTGGAAACACCATATATTTT.

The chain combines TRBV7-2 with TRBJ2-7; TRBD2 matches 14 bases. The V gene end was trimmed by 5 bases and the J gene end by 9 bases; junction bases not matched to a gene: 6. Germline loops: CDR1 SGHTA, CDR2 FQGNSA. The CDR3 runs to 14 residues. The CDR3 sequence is CASSLTSGGAGQYF. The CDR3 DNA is TGTGCCAGCAGCCTGACTAGCGGGGGGGCCGGGCAGTACTTC.

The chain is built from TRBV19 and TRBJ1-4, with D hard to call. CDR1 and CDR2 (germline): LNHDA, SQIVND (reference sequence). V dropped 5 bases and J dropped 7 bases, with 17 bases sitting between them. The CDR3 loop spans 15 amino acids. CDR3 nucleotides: TGTGCCAGTAGTTGGTCGGGCCCAGAAGGTGAAAAACTGTTTTTT. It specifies CASSWSGPEGEKLFF.

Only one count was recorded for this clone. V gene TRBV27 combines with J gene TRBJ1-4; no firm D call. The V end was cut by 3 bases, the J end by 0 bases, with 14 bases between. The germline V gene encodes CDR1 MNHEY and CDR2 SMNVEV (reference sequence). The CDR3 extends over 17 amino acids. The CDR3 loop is CASSFAGDFATNEKLFF. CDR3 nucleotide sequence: TGTGCCAGCAGTTTTGCAGGAGACTTTGCAACTAATGAAAAACTGTTTTTT.

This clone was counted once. The CDR3 loop is CASRETKRYGYTF. The CDR3 coding sequence is TGTGCCAGCAGGGAGACCAAGAGGTATGGCTACACCTTC. The chain recombines TRBV28 with TRBJ1-2; no firm D call. The CDR3 has 13 residues. Trimming pared 6 bases from V and 5 bases from J, leaving 13 bases between. The germline V gene has CDR1 MDHEN and CDR2 SYDVKM.

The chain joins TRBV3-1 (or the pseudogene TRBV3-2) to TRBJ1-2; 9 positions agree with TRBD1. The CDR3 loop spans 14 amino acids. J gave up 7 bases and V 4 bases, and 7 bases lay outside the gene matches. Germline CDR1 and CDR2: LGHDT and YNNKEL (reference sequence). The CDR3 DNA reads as TGTGCCAGCAGCCTTCGGACAGGGGTGGGTGGCTACACCTTC. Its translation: CASSLRTGVGGYTF.

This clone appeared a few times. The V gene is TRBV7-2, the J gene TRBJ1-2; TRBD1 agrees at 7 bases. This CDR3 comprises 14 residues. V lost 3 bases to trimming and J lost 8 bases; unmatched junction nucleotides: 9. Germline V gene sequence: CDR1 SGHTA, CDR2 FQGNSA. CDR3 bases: TGTGCCAGCAGCTTCTCGACAGGGAGATACGGCTACACCTTC. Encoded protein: CASSFSTGRYGYTF.

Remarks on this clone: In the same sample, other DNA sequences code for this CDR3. The CDR3 loop reads CASSGDRVYGYTF. The CDR3 DNA reads as TGTGCCAGCAGTGGGGACAGGGTGTATGGCTACACCTTC. This chain joins TRBV28 and TRBJ1-2, with 9 nucleotides matching TRBD1. Germline trimming cut 5 bases from V and 5 bases from J; bases unmatched to any gene: 3. CDR3 length equals 13 residues. Germline CDR1 MDHEN, CDR2 SYDVKM.

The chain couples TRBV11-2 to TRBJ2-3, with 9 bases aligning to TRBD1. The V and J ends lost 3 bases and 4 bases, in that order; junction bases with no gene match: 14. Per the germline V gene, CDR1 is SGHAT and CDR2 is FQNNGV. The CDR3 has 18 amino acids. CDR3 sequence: CASSFYPTGTGTADTQYF. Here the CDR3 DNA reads TGTGCCAGCAGCTTCTACCCCACCGGGACAGGGACCGCAGATACGCAGTATTTT.

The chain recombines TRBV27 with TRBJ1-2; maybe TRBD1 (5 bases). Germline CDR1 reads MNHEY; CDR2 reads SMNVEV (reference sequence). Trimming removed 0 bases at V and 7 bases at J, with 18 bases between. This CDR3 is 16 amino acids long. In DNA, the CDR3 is TGTGCCAGCAGTTTATCACCGATGCCCCTCCAGGGTGGCTACACCTTC. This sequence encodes CASSLSPMPLQGGYTF.

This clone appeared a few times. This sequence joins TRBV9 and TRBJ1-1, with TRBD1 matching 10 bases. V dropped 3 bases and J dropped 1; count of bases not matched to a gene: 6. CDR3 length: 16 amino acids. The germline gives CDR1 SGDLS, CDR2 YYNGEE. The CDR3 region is CASSGQGALKNTEAFF. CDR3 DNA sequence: TGTGCCAGCAGCGGACAGGGGGCGCTTAAGAACACTGAAGCTTTCTTT. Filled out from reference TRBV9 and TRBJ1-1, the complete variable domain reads DSGVTQTPKHLITATGQRVTLRCSPRSGDLSVYWYQQSLDQGLQFLIQYYNGEERAKGNILERFSAQQFPDLHSELNLSSLELGDSALYFCASSGQGALKNTEAFFGQGTRLTVV.

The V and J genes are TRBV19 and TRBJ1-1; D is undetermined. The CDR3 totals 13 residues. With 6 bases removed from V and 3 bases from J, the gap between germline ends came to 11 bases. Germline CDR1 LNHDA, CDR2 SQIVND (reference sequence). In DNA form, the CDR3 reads TGTGCCAGTAGCCTAGACTGGGACACTGAAGCTTTCTTT. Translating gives CASSLDWDTEAFF.

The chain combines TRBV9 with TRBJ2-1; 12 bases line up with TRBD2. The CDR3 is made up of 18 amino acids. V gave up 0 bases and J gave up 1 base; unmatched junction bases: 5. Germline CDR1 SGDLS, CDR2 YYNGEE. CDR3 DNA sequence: TGTGCCAGCAGCGTAGGCGCTAGCGGGAGGGTATCCTACAATGAGCAGTTCTTC. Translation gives CASSVGASGRVSYNEQFF.

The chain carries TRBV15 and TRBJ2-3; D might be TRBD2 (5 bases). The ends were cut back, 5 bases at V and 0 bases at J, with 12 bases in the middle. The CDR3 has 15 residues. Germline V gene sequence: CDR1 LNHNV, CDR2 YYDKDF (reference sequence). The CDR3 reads CATSGSRGSTDTQYF. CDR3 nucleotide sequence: TGTGCCACCAGCGGGAGCCGGGGAAGCACAGATACGCAGTATTTT.